The following is a TCR beta chain sequence with its context. This entry belongs to a study of blood T cell repertoires in COVID-19. Study at large: There were acute and convalescent COVID-19 samples, and they came from the United States, Italy and Spain. T cells, B-cell-depleted T cells, or PBMCs provided the cDNA or gDNA that served as material.

Per the original methods: Amplified reference gene primers provided the basis for estimating nucleated cell counts. Assay: immunoSEQ multiplex PCR; the TCRdb copy retains only in-frame clones and omits some. That table is the source of V, J and clone size, and D and trimming were worked out from the DNA. The table has around 190,000 clones, roughly 90% seen once; the top ten hold over 15%. One Seattle source followed patients from active infection through their disease course. The germline gives CDR1 MNHNY, CDR2 SVGAGI (reference sequence). The CDR3 length is 16 residues. The trim removed 6 bases at V and 0 bases at J, leaving 10 bases unmatched.

The chain employs TRBV6-6 and TRBJ1-1, with 7 positions matching TRBD1. Sequencing input: peripheral blood. This TCR was recovered from a man aged 45-65 years with COVID-19, enrolled during active disease. CDR3 sequence reads: CASRTFLGQMNTEAFF. The CDR3 nucleotides are TGTGCCAGCAGGACGTTCTTGGGACAGATGAACACTGAAGCTTTCTTT.